The 24 T cell receptor beta chains presented below share a single source sample, sequenced in a study of tissue T cells after allogeneic stem cell transplantation. Time point given: mouse harvest day 7 after allogeneic transplant. Mouse grafts combined 10^7 T-cell-depleted bone marrow cells with 10^6 splenic CD5+ T cells. Clones were read by immunoSEQ multiplex PCR, and TCRdb kept only the in-frame ones, dropping some. The sample records around 7,500 clones, approximately 50% being singletons. The sequenced material came from gut tissue. The receptors were gathered from a female BALB/c mouse given C57BL/6 T cells with graft-versus-host disease after an allogeneic hematopoietic cell transplant.

This clone has a single count. The genes are named according to mouse. Sequencing ends 1 residue short of the CDR3 end; the germline J gene provides the rest. The chain is built from TRBV4 and TRBJ2-4; D is unclear. Trimming removed 6 bases at V and 7 bases at J, with 5 bases between. The CDR3 length is 10 residues. CDR1 and CDR2 (germline): LGHDT, YNNKQL (reference sequence). CDR3 DNA (partial): TGTGCCAGCAGAGAGGACACCTTGTAC. Residues: CASREDTLY. The entire CDR3 protein is CASREDTLYF.

Points on this clone: All gene names here are mouse names. The read terminates 1 residue ahead of where the CDR3 ends, so the germline J gene completes it. This chain links TRBV3 with TRBJ2-7, with 7 bases matching TRBD2. CDR1 SNHLY and CDR2 FYNGKV come from the germline V gene (reference sequence). The J segment lost 4 bases and the V segment lost 5 bases, leaving 2 bases of the junction unmatched. The CDR3 contains 12 residues. The CDR3: CASSPGGYEQYF. The sequenced part of the CDR3 DNA is TGTGCCAGCAGCCCGGGGGGGTATGAACAGTAC.

To note about this clone: The listed genes are named as in mouse. CDR3 protein: CASSFQGGSDYTF. CDR3 bases read: TGTGCCAGCAGCTTTCAAGGGGGCTCCGACTACACC. V gene TRBV3 combines with J gene TRBJ1-2; TRBD1 might be the D (6 bases). Sequencing ends 1 residue short of the CDR3 end; the germline J gene provides the rest. V was clipped by 3 bases and J by 4 bases, with 9 bases between them. The CDR3 loop spans 13 amino acids. From germline, CDR1 is SNHLY and CDR2 FYNGKV (reference sequence).

As for this clone: The genes and germline here are from mouse. The sequence runs out 1 residue before the end of the CDR3; the remainder is reconstructed from the germline J gene. The chain has TRBV23 and TRBJ1-4; TRBD1 was called by the table and not checked on the DNA. CDR3 length: 15 residues. The germline gives CDR1 KGHTA, CDR2 FQNQQP. This chain's CDR3 is CSSSQGQGKGERLFF. The part of the CDR3 DNA that was read is TGCTCCAGCAGTCAGGGACAGGGAAAGGGCGAAAGATTATTT.

This clone occurred a few times. The gene symbols are mouse symbols. The CDR3 bases that were read are TGCTCCAGCAGCTCTTCTGGAAATACGCTCTAT. It encodes CSSSSSGNTLY. The entire CDR3 protein is CSSSSSGNTLYF. The chain couples TRBV23 to TRBJ1-3. The missing CDR3 end, 1 residue past where the read stops, is filled in from the germline J gene. CDR1 is KGHTA and CDR2 is FQNQQP in the germline V gene. This CDR3 is 12 amino acids long.

This clone occurred once. All gene names here are mouse names. The sequenced fragment ends 1 residue before the CDR3 boundary, so the rest is inferred from the germline J gene. The genes are TRBV12-2 and TRBJ2-7; a weak D match, TRBD1 (5 bases). Trimming removed 4 bases at V and 0 bases at J, with 9 bases between. This CDR3 is built from 13 residues. CDR1 is SGHLS and CDR2 is HYDKME in the germline V gene. The sequenced part of the CDR3 DNA is TGTGCCAGCTCCCTCAGGGACTCCTATGAACAGTAC. Its translation: CASSLRDSYEQY. The CDR3 in full is CASSLRDSYEQYF.

Comments on this clone: Gene names and germline refer to mouse. The read finishes 1 residue shy of the CDR3 end, and the germline J gene is used to complete it. The V and J genes are TRBV24 and TRBJ2-7, with unresolved D. V lost 4 bases and J 1 base, leaving 5 bases between the germline ends. The germline V gene has CDR1 KGHTA and CDR2 FRNEEI. CDR3 size: 12 residues. The CDR3 DNA, read in part, is TGTGCCAGCAGTCGGCAGTCCTATGAACAGTAC. It codes for CASSRQSYEQY. The full CDR3 protein is CASSRQSYEQYF.

Note on this clone: The genes and germline here are from mouse. This CDR3 is CASSPTGGGYEQYF. The covered CDR3 bases are TGTGCCAGCAGCCCGACTGGGGGGGGTTATGAACAGTAC. V is TRBV3 and J is TRBJ2-7; TRBD2 matches 11 bases. The read is 1 residue too short to cover the CDR3 end, so that end is filled in from the germline J gene. Per the germline V gene, CDR1 is SNHLY and CDR2 is FYNGKV (reference sequence). The CDR3 is 14 residues long. V trimming: 5 bases; J trimming: 4 bases; junction bases outside the gene matches: 4.

In the case of this clone: Gene names denote mouse genes. With the read ending 1 residue before the CDR3 end, the germline J gene is used to fill in that end. The sample contains more than one DNA sequence encoding this CDR3. V gene TRBV26 combines with J gene TRBJ1-4, with D unresolved. Germline-derived CDR1 and CDR2 are KGHPV and FQNQEV (reference sequence). Trimming took off 3 bases at V and 5 bases at J, with 1 base between the two ends. The CDR3 spans 11 residues. The sequenced CDR3 bases are TGTGCCAGCAGTCTAAACGAAAGATTATTT. It specifies CASSLNERLF. The entire CDR3 protein reads CASSLNERLFF.

Comments on this clone: The germline and genes are mouse ones. The missing CDR3 end, 1 residue past where the read stops, is filled in from the germline J gene. The chain joins TRBV26 to TRBJ2-7; 10 bases are shared with TRBD2. J gave up 4 bases and V 3 bases, and 3 bases lay outside the gene matches. From germline, CDR1 is KGHPV and CDR2 FQNQEV (reference sequence). The CDR3 is 14 residues long. The chain's CDR3 is CASSLGTGVYEQYF. CDR3 DNA (partial): TGTGCCAGCAGTCTCGGGACTGGGGTGTATGAACAGTAC.

Remarks on this clone: Gene names denote mouse genes. The read gets to within 1 residue of the CDR3 end, and the germline J gene fills in the rest. This chain links TRBV3 with TRBJ1-2, with unresolved D. Germline assignment: CDR1 SNHLY and CDR2 FYNGKV (reference sequence). The CDR3 has 13 amino acids. Trimming cost V 7 bases and J 1 base, with 10 bases left between them. The covered CDR3 bases are TGTGCCAGCAACCCTACACGAAACTCCGACTACACC. It codes for CASNPTRNSDYT. The entire CDR3 protein is CASNPTRNSDYTF.

Note on this clone: Gene labels here are mouse ones. The CDR3 end lies 1 residue beyond the end of the read and is filled in from the germline J gene. Other DNA sequences in this sample translate to the same CDR3. The chain joins TRBV26 to TRBJ2-7; 9 nucleotides align to TRBD2. CDR1 is KGHPV and CDR2 is FQNQEV in the germline V gene (reference sequence). The CDR3 spans 14 residues. V shed 4 bases, J shed 1 base, and the junction held 2 bases outside the gene matches. CDR3 bases read: TGTGCCAGCAGTCCGACTGGGGGTTCCTATGAACAGTAC. It codes for CASSPTGGSYEQY. The whole CDR3 region reads CASSPTGGSYEQYF.

Concerning this clone itself: Mouse germline and gene names are used. Read coverage stops 1 residue before the CDR3 terminus; the germline J gene supplies the remainder. This chain joins TRBV3 and TRBJ1-1; D gene uncertain. The CDR3 contains 13 residues. Germline V CDR1 and CDR2: SNHLY, FYNGKV (reference sequence). V lost 5 bases, J lost 0 bases, and 7 bases lay in between. CDR3: CASSMTTNTEVFF. Partial CDR3 DNA: TGTGCCAGCAGCATGACAACAAACACAGAAGTCTTC.

This clone was seen only once. Germline and genes here are mouse. CDR3 in amino acids: CASSSGTGVVERLFF. The covered CDR3 bases are TGTGCCAGCAGCTCCGGGACAGGGGTGGTCGAAAGATTATTT. The chain uses TRBV3 and TRBJ1-4; 10 bases are shared with TRBD1. Read coverage stops 1 residue before the CDR3 terminus; the germline J gene supplies the remainder. This CDR3 region has 15 residues. CDR1 and CDR2 (germline): SNHLY, FYNGKV (reference sequence). The J segment lost 7 bases and the V segment lost 4 bases, leaving 6 bases of the junction unmatched.

A note on this clone: Germline and genes here are mouse. The DNA ends 1 residue before the CDR3 does, and the rest of the CDR3 is filled in from the germline J gene. The rearrangement joins TRBV16 to TRBJ2-4; D might be TRBD1 or TRBD2, each matching 6 bases. Germline V gene lookup returns CDR1 SGHSA and CDR2 FRNQAP. This CDR3 has 15 residues. With 0 bases removed from V and 0 bases from J, the gap between germline ends came to 7 bases. CDR3: CASSLEGASQNTLYF. CDR3 DNA, as far as it was read: TGTGCAAGCAGCTTAGAGGGGGCTAGTCAAAACACCTTGTAC.

This clone was seen a handful of times. Gene labels here are mouse ones. The read ends 1 residue before the CDR3 terminus; that terminus is restored from the germline J gene. The V and J genes are TRBV29 and TRBJ1-4; D not certain. V dropped 7 bases and J dropped 0 bases, with 9 bases sitting between them. Germline assignment: CDR1 MSHET and CDR2 SYDVDS. CDR3 length: 14 residues. The covered CDR3 bases are TGTGCTAGCACCTACAAAATTTCCAACGAAAGATTATTT. This sequence encodes CASTYKISNERLF. The whole CDR3 region reads CASTYKISNERLFF.

As for this clone: Genes and germline are mouse. The CDR3 extends 1 residue past the end of the read, so its final part is completed from the germline J gene. V and J are TRBV15 and TRBJ2-7; 8 nucleotides line up with TRBD2. The CDR3 contains 14 residues. The junction had 4 bases not matched to a gene; V was cut back by 3 bases and J by 3 bases. Germline V gene data show CDR1 as SGHND and CDR2 as FRSKSL. CDR3 amino acids: CASSFALGVYEQYF. CDR3 bases read: TGTGCCAGCAGTTTTGCACTGGGGGTCTATGAACAGTAC.

For this clone: Genes and germline come from the mouse. Read sequence stops 1 residue before the CDR3 end, and the germline J gene provides the missing end. The chain joins TRBV26 to TRBJ2-7; 8 nucleotides match TRBD2. The V and J ends lost 2 bases and 1 base, in that order; junction bases with no gene match: 4. Germline loops: CDR1 KGHPV, CDR2 FQNQEV (reference sequence). This CDR3 is built from 15 residues. CDR3 DNA, as far as it was read: TGTGCCAGCAGTCTGCTGGGGGGCCCTTCCTATGAACAGTAC. As protein: CASSLLGGPSYEQY. The CDR3, in full, reads CASSLLGGPSYEQYF.

Note on this clone: The gene names here belong to mouse. The sequenced fragment ends 1 residue before the CDR3 boundary, so the rest is inferred from the germline J gene. This chain joins TRBV23 and TRBJ2-7; TRBD2, the table's D call, lacks a check against the DNA. Germline-derived CDR1 and CDR2 are KGHTA and FQNQQP. The CDR3 runs 15 residues. CDR3 in amino acids: CSSSQSDWGSYEQYF. The sequenced CDR3 bases are TGCTCCAGCAGTCAATCAGACTGGGGTTCCTATGAACAGTAC. Full variable domain (outside the CDR3, taken from reference TRBV23 and TRBJ2-7): DAAVTQKPRYLIKMKGQEAEMKCIPEKGHTAVFWYQQKQSKELKFLIYFQNQQPLDQIDMVKERFSAVCPSSSLCSLGIRTCEAEDSALYLCSSSQSDWGSYEQYFGPGTRLTVL.

About this clone itself: Gene names and germline refer to mouse. The read comes to an end 1 residue before the CDR3 does, leaving the germline J gene to fill in the end. The V call is TRBV5, the J call TRBJ1-1, with 9 positions matching TRBD1. The CDR3 sequence is 16 residues long. After removal of 0 bases from V and 4 bases from J, the junction contained 6 bases not matched to a gene. Germline CDR1 reads LGHNA; CDR2 reads YNLKQL (reference sequence). CDR3: CASSQEQGAQGTEVFF. The sequenced part of the CDR3 DNA is TGTGCCAGCAGCCAAGAACAGGGGGCGCAGGGCACAGAAGTCTTC.

This clone was observed a few times. Gene names follow the mouse nomenclature. Read coverage stops 1 residue before the CDR3 terminus; the germline J gene supplies the remainder. This rearrangement joins TRBV26 to TRBJ1-6, with 9 bases identical to TRBD1. TRBJ1-6 is placed among ORFs of uncertain function. Germline V gene data show CDR1 as KGHPV and CDR2 as FQNQEV (reference sequence). V shed 4 bases, J shed 4 bases, and the junction held 2 bases outside the gene matches. This CDR3 has 15 amino acids. Here the CDR3 reads CASSPGTGYNSPLYF. CDR3 DNA (partial): TGTGCCAGCAGTCCCGGGACAGGGTATAATTCGCCCCTCTAC.

This clone has only a few counts. Any gene name here is a mouse gene name. CDR3 sequence: CASSLADNAEQFF. CDR3 bases read: TGTGCAAGCAGCTTAGCGGACAATGCTGAGCAGTTC. The chain uses TRBV16 and TRBJ2-1, with D tentatively TRBD1 (5 bases). The read terminates 1 residue before the CDR3 end, so the remaining end is supplied by the germline J gene. With 1 base removed from V and 5 bases from J, the gap between germline ends came to 6 bases. The CDR3 totals 13 residues. Germline CDR1 reads SGHSA; CDR2 reads FRNQAP.

With regard to this clone: Here the gene names and germline are mouse. The CDR3 goes on 1 residue after the read ends, and that part is filled in from the germline J gene. The chain joins TRBV13-2 to TRBJ2-7; TRBD2 matches 10 bases. This CDR3 contains 14 residues. The J segment lost 4 bases and the V segment lost 2 bases, leaving 3 bases of the junction unmatched. Germline assignment: CDR1 NNHNN and CDR2 SYGAGS (reference sequence). The part of the CDR3 DNA that was read is TGTGCCAGCGGTGAGCCGGACTGGGGGTATGAACAGTAC. Encoded protein: CASGEPDWGYEQY. The full CDR3 protein reads CASGEPDWGYEQYF.

By share of the sample, this clone is medium-sized. Gene names denote mouse genes. The read halts 1 residue ahead of the CDR3 end, with the missing end drawn from the germline J gene. The genes are TRBV14 and TRBJ2-7; perhaps TRBD1 as D (5 bases). The germline gives CDR1 SGHDT, CDR2 FRDEAV. There are 13 residues in the CDR3. The germline V and J ends were trimmed by 2 bases and 1 base, with 7 bases remaining between them. Partial CDR3 DNA: TGTGCCAGCAGTTTGAGGGGTTCCTATGAACAGTAC. The encoded protein is CASSLRGSYEQY. The CDR3 in full is CASSLRGSYEQYF.